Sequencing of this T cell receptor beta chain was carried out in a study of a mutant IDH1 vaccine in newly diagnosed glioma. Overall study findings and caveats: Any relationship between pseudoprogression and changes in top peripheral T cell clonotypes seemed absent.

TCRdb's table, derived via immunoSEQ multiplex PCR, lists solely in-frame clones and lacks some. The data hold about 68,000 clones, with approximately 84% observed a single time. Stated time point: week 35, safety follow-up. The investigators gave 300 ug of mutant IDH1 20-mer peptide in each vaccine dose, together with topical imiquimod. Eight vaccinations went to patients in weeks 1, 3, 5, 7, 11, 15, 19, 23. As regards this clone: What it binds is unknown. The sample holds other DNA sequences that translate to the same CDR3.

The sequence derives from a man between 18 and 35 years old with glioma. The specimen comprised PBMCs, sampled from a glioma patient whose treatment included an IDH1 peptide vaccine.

The CDR3 sequence is CASSLSNQPQHF. The DNA for the CDR3 is TGTGCCAGCAGCTTGAGCAATCAGCCCCAGCATTTT. The V and J genes are TRBV7-9 and TRBJ1-5; D gene uncertain. The CDR3 spans 12 residues. Germline V gene sequence: CDR1 SEHNR, CDR2 FQNEAQ (reference sequence). The ends were cut back, 3 bases at V and 1 base at J, with 1 base in the middle.